This TCR beta chain was identified in a study of T-cell memory formation after mild COVID-19. Study details: TCR clusters were largely donor specific.

This clonotype was observed a handful of times. The antigen is not known. TCRdb called the 5' RACE reads again in MiXCR, with one record for every CDR3 protein. The table records around 310,000 distinct CDR3 sequences, more than 15% of them present only once. This CDR3 region has 15 residues. Germline lookup yields CDR1 SGHTA and CDR2 FQGNSA. V was pared by 6 bases and J by 4 bases, with 9 bases of the junction left unmatched. Study outcomes and limitations: Some clones that responded turned up in pre-infection memory, which suggests that cross-reactive memory joined in. Proof of SARS-CoV-2 specificity was absent for the second-wave clones that crested on day 37.

This receptor was taken from a young man who had mild COVID-19 (a few samples of this study predate the infection). Cell type and time point are not known. The sequenced sample was PBMCs or a T cell subset sorted from them (not recorded which). The chain has TRBV7-2 and TRBJ2-7, with 10 bases that match TRBD1. The CDR3 sequence is CASRYRDRGTYEQYF. The CDR3 region has the DNA TGTGCCAGCAGGTACCGGGACAGGGGAACTTACGAGCAGTACTTC.